The text below deals with one T cell receptor beta chain. Antigen: not known. These data come from a study of cytomegalovirus exposure and HLA in healthy donors. Study-wide points: Analyses of presence and absence presupposed an approximately uniform sequencing depth across donors.

Healthy bone marrow donors made up the donors. Though probably carrying unrecorded immune exposures, donors were nominally healthy at sampling. PCR involved 60 Vbeta and 13 Jbeta primers. The method was immunoSEQ multiplex PCR; TCRdb's version includes in-frame clones alone and lacks a portion of them. The table shows roughly 200,000 clones, with 70% to 75% occurring only once. The sequence derives from a male donor in good health and CMV-seronegative. The sample taken for sequencing was PBMCs.

CDR3 in DNA: TGCGCCAGCAGCCAAGAGGGGGGGGGCGGCAATCAGCCCCAGCATTTT. Translating it yields CASSQEGGGGNQPQHF. This chain connects TRBV4-1 to TRBJ1-5, with a tentative D call TRBD1 (6 bases). The CDR3 contains 16 residues. The ends were cut back, 0 bases at V and 2 bases at J, with 11 bases in the middle. Germline V gene sequence: CDR1 MGHRA, CDR2 YSYEKL.